These 21 T cell receptor beta chains share one sample of origin, sequenced in a study of control samples from healthy donors and cancer patients. Sequencing was performed with immunoSEQ multiplex PCR; in TCRdb, only in-frame clones are kept and a portion is missing. This table holds about 180,000 clones, 85% to 95% found once. The sequenced sample was blood. These receptors all stem from a man in his thirties or forties in good health.

The CDR3 protein is CASSLGASSGSRAGELFF. In DNA, the CDR3 is TGTGCCAGCAGCTTGGGAGCAAGTAGCGGGAGTCGCGCCGGGGAGCTGTTTTTT. This rearrangement joins TRBV5-6 to TRBJ2-2, with 9 bases aligning to TRBD2. The CDR3 extends over 18 amino acids. V lost 0 bases to trimming and J lost 6 bases; unmatched junction nucleotides: 12. Germline V gene lookup returns CDR1 SGHDT and CDR2 YYEEEE.

The V gene is TRBV5-8, the J gene TRBJ1-1; no clear D gene. The CDR3 has 14 amino acids. Germline lookup yields CDR1 SGHTS and CDR2 YDEGEE. Trimming took 4 bases from V and 2 from J, leaving 12 bases between them. CDR3 DNA: TGTGCCAGCAGCCGGGTAGGCCCTAACACTGAAGCTTTCTTT. This translates into CASSRVGPNTEAFF.

This rearrangement joins TRBV27 to TRBJ2-1; the D is unclear. Germline V gene lookup returns CDR1 MNHEY and CDR2 SMNVEV (reference sequence). The CDR3 runs 12 residues. V lost 4 bases, J lost 9 bases, and 10 bases lay in between. CDR3 protein: CASSSTYTEQFF. CDR3 DNA sequence: TGTGCCAGCAGTTCAACGTATACTGAGCAGTTCTTC.

J is TRBJ1-5 and V is TRBV7-2; D unresolved. CDR1 is SGHTA and CDR2 is FQGNSA in the germline V gene. V gave up 5 bases and J gave up 4 bases, with 12 bases separating them. The CDR3 has 14 amino acids. Written as DNA, the CDR3 is TGTGCCAGCAGCAATCCGGGCCTGAATCAGCCCCAGCATTTT. Translating it yields CASSNPGLNQPQHF.

The chain carries TRBV7-2 and TRBJ1-3, with D perhaps matching TRBD1 (6 bases). CDR1 is SGHTA and CDR2 is FQGNSA in the germline V gene. V was pared by 1 base and J by 3 bases, with 7 bases between. There are 14 residues in the CDR3. The CDR3 DNA sequence: TGTGCCAGCAGCTTAGAGACAGGTGGAAACACCATATATTTT. Its translation is CASSLETGGNTIYF.

The genes are TRBV7-2 and TRBJ2-7; 12 bases align to TRBD2. This CDR3 contains 17 residues. V was pared by 0 bases and J by 3 bases, with 6 bases of the junction left unmatched. The germline CDR1 and CDR2 sequences are SGHTA and FQGNSA. CDR3 bases: TGTGCCAGCAGCTTAGCGGCTAGCGGGGGGGCCCGCTACGAGCAGTACTTC. Its translation is CASSLAASGGARYEQYF.

V gene TRBV19 combines with J gene TRBJ1-1; maybe TRBD1 (5 bases). Trimming stripped 7 bases from V and 2 bases from J, with 11 bases between. The germline V gene has CDR1 LNHDA and CDR2 SQIVND (reference sequence). This CDR3 is 13 amino acids long. CDR3 in DNA: TGTGCCAGTAAAAGGGGCGCTAACACTGAAGCTTTCTTT. The encoded protein is CASKRGANTEAFF. The entire variable domain, with the rest obtained from reference TRBV19 and TRBJ1-1, is as follows: DGGITQSPKYLFRKEGQNVTLSCEQNLNHDAMYWYRQDPGQGLRLIYYSQIVNDFQKGDIAEGYSVSREKKESFPLTVTSAQKNPTAFYLCASKRGANTEAFFGQGTRLTVV.

This chain connects TRBV18 to TRBJ2-2; D uncertain. The CDR3 runs to 12 residues. Germline V lookup: CDR1 KGHSH, CDR2 LQKENI. V dropped 3 bases and J dropped 6 bases, with 5 bases sitting between them. DNA of the CDR3: TGTGCCAGCTCACCTCAGGCCGGGGAGCTGTTTTTT. Its protein product is CASSPQAGELFF.

The chain links TRBV5-1 to TRBJ2-7, with 9 positions matching TRBD1. Germline lookup yields CDR1 SGHRS and CDR2 YFSETQ. V gave up 4 bases and J gave up 2 bases; unmatched junction bases: 7. CDR3 length equals 15 residues. CDR3 sequence reads: CASSPGWTGAYEQYF. CDR3 DNA sequence: TGCGCCAGCAGCCCCGGGTGGACAGGGGCCTACGAGCAGTACTTC. The variable domain in full, completed from reference TRBV5-1 and TRBJ2-7, reads KAGVTQTPRYLIKTRGQQVTLSCSPISGHRSVSWYQQTPGQGLQFLFEYFSETQRNKGNFPGRFSGRQFSNSRSEMNVSTLELGDSALYLCASSPGWTGAYEQYFGPGTRLTVT.

The chain combines TRBV7-8 with TRBJ1-1; D is unresolved. The CDR3 is 13 residues long. Trimming stripped 3 bases from V and 4 bases from J, with 9 bases between. The V gene's germline CDR1 is SGHVS and CDR2 FQNEAQ. Written as DNA, the CDR3 is TGTGCCAGCAGCTTCGCGGGTTTCACTGAAGCTTTCTTT. Protein sequence: CASSFAGFTEAFF.

The chain couples TRBV30 to TRBJ1-2; TRBD1 matches 9 bases. CDR1 and CDR2 (germline): GTSNPN, SVGIG (reference sequence). CDR3 length equals 15 residues. Trimming cost V 2 bases and J 7 bases; bases outside gene matches: 11. CDR3: CAWSSRLQGAVGYTF. For the CDR3, the DNA is TGTGCCTGGAGTTCCCGACTACAGGGGGCGGTTGGCTACACCTTC.

The chain couples TRBV28 to TRBJ2-7; 7 bases match TRBD1. Germline CDR1 MDHEN, CDR2 SYDVKM. CDR3 length equals 14 residues. J lost 3 bases, V lost 6 bases, and 8 bases had no gene match. This chain's CDR3 is CASSEHDRVYEQYF. The DNA of the CDR3 is TGTGCCAGCAGCGAACATGACAGGGTCTACGAGCAGTACTTC.

As regards this clone: Other nucleotide sequences in the sample specify the same CDR3. The chain is built from TRBV30 and TRBJ2-3; D is unclear. Germline values: CDR1 GTSNPN, CDR2 SVGIG (reference sequence). This CDR3 has 11 residues. V lost 0 bases to trimming and J lost 6 bases, with 4 bases between them. The CDR3 here is CAWSVLDTQYF. For the CDR3, the DNA is TGTGCCTGGAGTGTATTGGATACGCAGTATTTT.

The CDR3 region is CASSFGTYKNTEAFF. CDR3 DNA: TGTGCCAGCAGCTTTGGGACGTACAAAAACACTGAAGCTTTCTTT. The chain combines TRBV11-2 with TRBJ1-1, with a tentative D call TRBD1 (5 bases). The germline V and J ends were trimmed by 3 bases and 2 bases, with 13 bases remaining between them. The germline V gene has CDR1 SGHAT and CDR2 FQNNGV. This CDR3 is built from 15 residues.

The CDR3 bases are TGCAGCGTTGAAGTTGGTTCTGGGGCCAACGTCCTGACTTTC. Its protein is CSVEVGSGANVLTF. V is TRBV29-1 and J is TRBJ2-6, with unresolved D. The CDR3 contains 14 residues. The germline CDR1 and CDR2 sequences are SQVTM and ANQGSEA. The V and J ends lost 1 base and 1 base respectively, with 5 bases between them. The whole variable domain, remainder taken from reference TRBV29-1 and TRBJ2-6, is SAVISQKPSRDICQRGTSLTIQCQVDSQVTMMFWYRQQPGQSLTLIATANQGSEATYESGFVIDKFPISRPNLTFSTLTVSNMSPEDSSIYLCSVEVGSGANVLTFGAGSRLTVL.

The genes are TRBV27 and TRBJ2-7; TRBD1 matches 9 bases. This CDR3 is built from 15 residues. Germline V gene sequence: CDR1 MNHEY, CDR2 SMNVEV (reference sequence). The trim removed 5 bases at V and 3 bases at J, leaving 8 bases unmatched. The CDR3 DNA follows: TGTGCCAGCAGTCCATATGACAGGGGGGACTACGAGCAGTACTTC. Translated: CASSPYDRGDYEQYF.

The chain links TRBV6-1 to TRBJ1-2, with TRBD1 as a possible D gene (6 bases). CDR1 and CDR2 from the germline V gene are MNHNS and SASEGT. This CDR3 has 13 amino acids. Trimming left V 2 bases short and J 4 bases short, with 8 bases between. The CDR3 coding sequence is TGTGCCAGCAGTGAACGGACAGCCTATGGCTACACCTTC. It yields the protein CASSERTAYGYTF.

The chain carries TRBV14 and TRBJ2-5; tentatively, D is TRBD1 (5 bases). CDR1 SGHDN and CDR2 FVKESK come from the germline V gene. V lost 1 base, J lost 4 bases, and 16 bases lay in between. This CDR3 comprises 16 residues. CDR3 in DNA: TGTGCCAGCAGCCAAGGACGCGTAGGGGTTCTAGAGACCCAGTACTTC. Translating gives CASSQGRVGVLETQYF. The full variable domain, completed using reference TRBV14 and TRBJ2-5, is EAGVTQFPSHSVIEKGQTVTLRCDPISGHDNLYWYRRVMGKEIKFLLHFVKESKQDESGMPNNRFLAERTGGTYSTLKVQPAELEDSGVYFCASSQGRVGVLETQYFGPGTRLLVL.

The rearrangement uses TRBV5-1 and TRBJ1-1; the D is unclear. The CDR3 runs 13 residues. Germline CDR1 is SGHRS and CDR2 is YFSETQ. V was clipped by 1 base and J by 3 bases, with 7 bases between them. Here the CDR3 reads CASSLIGDTEAFF. DNA of the CDR3: TGCGCCAGCAGCTTGATAGGTGACACTGAAGCTTTCTTT.

In this sample, this clone turned up once. CDR3 DNA: TGTGCCAGCTCACCCCCAGGGGGCGCCTACGAGCAGTACTTC. This sequence encodes CASSPPGGAYEQYF. V usage is TRBV18 and J usage is TRBJ2-7; the match to TRBD1 covers 8 bases. This CDR3 is built from 14 residues. Germline V gene lookup returns CDR1 KGHSH and CDR2 LQKENI. Trimming at V came to 3 bases and at J to 2 bases, leaving 3 bases not matched to a gene. Full variable domain (outside the CDR3, taken from reference TRBV18 and TRBJ2-7): NAGVMQNPRHLVRRRGQEARLRCSPMKGHSHVYWYRQLPEEGLKFMVYLQKENIIDESGMPKERFSAEFPKEGPSILRIQQVVRGDSAAYFCASSPPGGAYEQYFGPGTRLTVT.

This clone showed up just once. The gene calls are TRBV20-1 and TRBJ1-3, with D hard to call. V lost 3 bases to trimming and J lost 2 bases, with 5 bases between them. The CDR3 has 12 residues. CDR1 is DFQATT, CDR2 SNEGSKA, per germline (reference sequence). In nucleotides, the CDR3 is TGCAGTGCTAGTACGCCTGGAAACACCATATATTTT. It codes for CSASTPGNTIYF.